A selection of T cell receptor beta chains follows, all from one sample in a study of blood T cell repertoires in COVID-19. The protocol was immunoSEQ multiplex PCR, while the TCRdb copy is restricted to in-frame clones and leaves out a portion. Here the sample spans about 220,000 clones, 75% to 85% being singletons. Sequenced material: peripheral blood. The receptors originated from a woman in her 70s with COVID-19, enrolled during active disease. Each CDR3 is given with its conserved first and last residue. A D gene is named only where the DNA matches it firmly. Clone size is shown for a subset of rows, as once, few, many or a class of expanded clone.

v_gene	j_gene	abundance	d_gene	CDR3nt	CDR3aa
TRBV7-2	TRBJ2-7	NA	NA	TGTGCCAGCAGCTTAGCGGGAGCCCACGAGCAGTACTTC	CASSLAGAHEQYF
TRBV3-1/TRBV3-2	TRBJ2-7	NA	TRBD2	TGTGCCAGCAGCCATAGCGGGAGAATCACCTACGAGCAGTACTTC	CASSHSGRITYEQYF
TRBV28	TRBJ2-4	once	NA	TGTGCCAGCAGTCCGAGACTAGTTGACATTCAGTACTTC	CASSPRLVDIQYF
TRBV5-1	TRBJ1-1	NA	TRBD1	TGCGCCAGCAGAACGGGACAGGCCCACGGGGTTAACACTGAAGCTTTCTTT	CASRTGQAHGVNTEAFF
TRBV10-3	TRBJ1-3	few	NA	TGTGCCATCAGTGAGTCATCAGGGATTGGAAACACCATATATTTT	CAISESSGIGNTIYF
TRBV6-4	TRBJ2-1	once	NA	TGTGCCAGCAGTGTCGAGAGCTCCTACAATGAGCAGTTCTTC	CASSVESSYNEQFF
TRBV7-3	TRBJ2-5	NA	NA	TGTGCCAGCAGCCCTAAATTCCAAGAGACCCAGTACTTC	CASSPKFQETQYF
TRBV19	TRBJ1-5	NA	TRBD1	TGTGCCAGTAGTATTGGCCTGGGACAGGGGAGTCAGCCCCAGCATTTT	CASSIGLGQGSQPQHF
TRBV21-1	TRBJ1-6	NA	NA	TGTGCCAGCAGCAAAGGGGACAGCGCCTCCTATAATTCACCCCTCCACTTT	CASSKGDSASYNSPLHF
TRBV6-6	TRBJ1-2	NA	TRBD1	TGTGCCAGCAGTTATCCGGGACAGGGGGCGACAGGCTACACCTTC	CASSYPGQGATGYTF
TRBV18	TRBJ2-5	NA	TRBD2	TGTGCCAGCTCATTCGCCGGGACTAGCGGGAGTGTTAAGTACTTC	CASSFAGTSGSVKYF
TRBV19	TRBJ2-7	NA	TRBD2	TGTGCCAGTAGTCTCAAGGCCGCCGGACTAGCGGTTCCTGAAGCCTACGAGCAGTACTTC	CASSLKAAGLAVPEAYEQYF
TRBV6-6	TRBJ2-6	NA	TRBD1	TGTGCCAGCAGTTCCTCACAGGGGTCTGGGGCCAACGTCCTGACTTTC	CASSSSQGSGANVLTF
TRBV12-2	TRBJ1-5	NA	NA	TGTGCAAGTCACTTACCGGGACAGGGGACTGGAGATCAGCCCCAGCATTTT	CASHLPGQGTGDQPQHF
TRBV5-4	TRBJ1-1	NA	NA	TGTGCCAGCAGCTTCAAGGGGACTGAAGCTTTCTTT	CASSFKGTEAFF
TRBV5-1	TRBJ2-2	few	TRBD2	TGCGCCAGCAGCCCGACTAGCTCGAACACCGGGGAGCTGTTTTTT	CASSPTSSNTGELFF
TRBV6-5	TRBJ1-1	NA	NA	TGTGCCAGCAGTTTGACTGGGGGCCGGAACACTGAAGCTTTCTTT	CASSLTGGRNTEAFF
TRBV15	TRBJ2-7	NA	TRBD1	TGTGCCACCAGCAGGGACCAGGGGGCACCGTACGAGCAGTACTTC	CATSRDQGAPYEQYF
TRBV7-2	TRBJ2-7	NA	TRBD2	TGTGCCAGCAGCCCCCTCGGGACTAGCGGGAGCCGTGACTACGAGCAGTACTTC	CASSPLGTSGSRDYEQYF
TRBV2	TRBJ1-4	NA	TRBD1	TGTGCCGGCCACAGGGGAGCTAATGAAAAACTGTTTTTT	CAGHRGANEKLFF
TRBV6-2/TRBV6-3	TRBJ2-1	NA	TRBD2	TGTGCCAGTAGTCGGCTCCGGACTAGCGGGTCCAATGAGCAGTTCTTC	CASSRLRTSGSNEQFF
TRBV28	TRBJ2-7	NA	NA	TGTGCCAGCAGTTTAGGAGGCGTTCCGACCCATTACGAGCAGTACTTC	CASSLGGVPTHYEQYF
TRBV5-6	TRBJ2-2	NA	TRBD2	TGTGCCAGCGGAAAACTAGCGGGCTCGAACACCGGGGAGCTGTTTTTT	CASGKLAGSNTGELFF
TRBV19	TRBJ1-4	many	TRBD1	TGTGCCAGTAGTATAGCAGGGGGCCTCGGGGACCCCCATGAAAAACTGTTTTTT	CASSIAGGLGDPHEKLFF
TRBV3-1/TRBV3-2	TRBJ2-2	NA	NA	TGTGCCAGCAGCCATCGGGACTTCCACACCGGGGAGCTGTTTTTT	CASSHRDFHTGELFF
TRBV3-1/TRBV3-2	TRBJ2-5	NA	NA	TGTGCCAGCAGCCAAGAGAGGAATAGTTGGGAGACCCAGTACTTC	CASSQERNSWETQYF
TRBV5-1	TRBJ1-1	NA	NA	TGCGCCAGCAGCTTGGAGACAGTTCCCACTGAAGCTTTCTTT	CASSLETVPTEAFF
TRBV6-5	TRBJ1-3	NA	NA	TGTGCCAGCAGTTCCAGACAGACAATCTCTGGAAACACCATATATTTT	CASSSRQTISGNTIYF
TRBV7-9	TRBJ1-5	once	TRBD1	TGTGCCAGCAGCTTAGATGGGCAGGGGGCACAGCCCCAGCATTTT	CASSLDGQGAQPQHF
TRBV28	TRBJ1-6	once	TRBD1	TGTGCCAGCAGTCAAAGGACAGGGGGCAAAGCACCCCTCCACTTT	CASSQRTGGKAPLHF
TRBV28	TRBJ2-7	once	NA	TGTGCCAGCAGTTCCGCCCAGCGCGGGAAGATAGGGGAGCAGTACTTC	CASSSAQRGKIGEQYF
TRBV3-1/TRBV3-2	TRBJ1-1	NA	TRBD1	TGTGCCAGCAGCCTACAGGGGGCAAGGAACACTGAAGCTTTCTTT	CASSLQGARNTEAFF
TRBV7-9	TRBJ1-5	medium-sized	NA	TGTGCCAGCAGCTTAGAAGGACTGAATCAGCCCCAGCATTTT	CASSLEGLNQPQHF
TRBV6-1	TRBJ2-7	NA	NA	TGTGCCAGCAGTGAGGGCGTTATCTACGAGCAGTACTTC	CASSEGVIYEQYF
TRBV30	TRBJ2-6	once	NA	TGTGCCTGGAGTCGGGGTTCTGGGGCCAACGTCCTGACTTTC	CAWSRGSGANVLTF
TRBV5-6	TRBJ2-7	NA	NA	TGTGCCAGCAGCGGCCAAGGACGGGGCTCCTACGAGCAGTACTTC	CASSGQGRGSYEQYF
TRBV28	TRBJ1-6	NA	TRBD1	TGTGCCAGCGGGACAGGACTTAATTCACCCCTCCACTTT	CASGTGLNSPLHF
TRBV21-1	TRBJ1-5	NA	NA	TGTGCCAGCAGCAAAGTGACAGCCACAGAGGCCAATCAGCCCCAGCATTTT	CASSKVTATEANQPQHF
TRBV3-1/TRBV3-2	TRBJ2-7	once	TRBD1	TGTGCCAGCAGCCGGGACAGGGCAGCCTACGAGCAGTACTTC	CASSRDRAAYEQYF
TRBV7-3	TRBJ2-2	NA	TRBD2	TGTGCCAGCAGCTTAAGTCTTAGCGGGAGTGTCACCGGGGAGCTGTTTTTT	CASSLSLSGSVTGELFF
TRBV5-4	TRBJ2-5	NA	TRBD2	TGTGCCAGCAGCTTGGTTAGCGGGAGGCAAGAGACCCAGTACTTC	CASSLVSGRQETQYF
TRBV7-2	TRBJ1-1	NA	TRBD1	TGTGCCAGCAGCTTAGGGGGGACAGCAAACACTGAAGCTTTCTTT	CASSLGGTANTEAFF
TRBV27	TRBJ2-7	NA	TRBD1	TGTGCCAGCAGTTTAGCCGGGACAGCGACATACGAGCAGTACTTC	CASSLAGTATYEQYF
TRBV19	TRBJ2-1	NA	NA	TGTGCCAGTAGCCTCCGAGTTGCCTACAATGAGCAGTTCTTC	CASSLRVAYNEQFF
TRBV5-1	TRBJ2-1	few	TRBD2	TGCGCCAGCAGCTTGGAACTAGCGGGAGGAGTTGGTGAGCAGTTCTTC	CASSLELAGGVGEQFF